This section outlines one T cell receptor (beta chain) sequence together with its context. The V end was cut by 2 bases, the J end by 1 base, with 12 bases between. Germline V gene data show CDR1 as MGHDK and CDR2 as SYGVNS. This CDR3 comprises 15 residues. This entry belongs to a study of human T cells and chemical hapten exposure. As handled by the study authors: Sample TCR counts, which ranged from roughly 20,000 to 750,000, had a median of about 100,000. MiXCR, applied by TCRdb to the RACE reads, yields one record per CDR3 protein. It is TCRdb's table, rather than the study itself, that gives the V and J calls and clone size. Of approximately 110,000 distinct CDR3 sequences in the sample, under 40% were seen once. Time point meaning: patch test 3, about 24 weeks after DPC sensitization. Documented treatment: therapeutic diphenylcyclopropenone sensitization with weekly scalp DPC.

The receptor comes from a man aged 40-50 years with alopecia areata. Some clones in this sample may be carry-over from other donors' samples. The chain uses TRBV25-1 and TRBJ2-7; D is unresolved. Sequenced material: whole blood, taken in connection with sensitization to the hapten diphenylcyclopropenone (DPC). CDR3 DNA: TGTGCCAGCAGTGAAGGCGTACGGAGATCCTACGAGCAGTACTTC. Its protein is CASSEGVRRSYEQYF.